This TCR beta chain was found in a study of beta chain features in type 1 diabetes. Study conclusions and caveats: TCRB repertoires of naive, central memory and Treg cells appeared more similar among patients than among healthy donors. All four CD4+ subsets of Type 1 diabetes patients contained TCRB CDR3s that were moderately but significantly shorter.

The ends were cut back, 3 bases at V and 2 bases at J, with 4 bases in the middle. Germline CDR1 is SGHVS and CDR2 is FQNEAQ. The CDR3 has 12 amino acids. Expressed TCRB transcripts were sequenced because the entire RNA isolate underwent reverse transcription. Clones were sequenced by immunoSEQ multiplex PCR, and TCRdb holds only the in-frame ones, with some missing. The sample carries about 170,000 clones, 7.5% to 8.5% recorded once. On this clone itself: Its cognate antigen is unknown.

The single heparinised draw taken from each donor contained roughly 100 mL of blood on average. In all sorted populations, purity surpassed 98%. The chain couples TRBV7-8 to TRBJ2-5; D gene unclear. The sample taken for sequencing was central memory CD4+ T cells from blood. The TCR comes from a man younger than 35 with type 1 diabetes. The CDR3 spells CASSFQQETQYF. The CDR3, as DNA: TGTGCCAGCAGCTTTCAACAAGAGACCCAGTACTTC.